The 31 T cell receptor beta chains below come from one sample, sequenced in a study of T cells in Graves' hyperthyroidism and ophthalmopathy. The TCR beta CDR3 regions underwent amplification using RNA transcripts as the source. A first-round RT-PCR of the TCR CDR3 used the HTBI primer set. TCRdb fed the multiplex PCR reads into MiXCR, producing one record per CDR3 protein. The table lists about 200,000 distinct CDR3 sequences, approximately 20% of them singletons. The material sequenced was blood. All receptors derive from a man aged 35 to 55 with Graves' hyperthyroidism.

This clonotype has a count of ten or more. J is TRBJ2-2 and V is TRBV20-1; D could derive from TRBD1 or TRBD2 (5 bases each). CDR1 and CDR2 (germline): DFQATT, SNEGSKA (reference sequence). V gave up 3 bases and J gave up 4 bases, with 12 bases separating them. The CDR3 has 14 amino acids. CDR3 in amino acids: CSARVSGTTGELFF. CDR3 in DNA: TGCAGTGCTAGGGTTTCAGGGACCACCGGGGAGCTGTTTTTT.

At least ten counts were recorded for this clonotype. The chain links TRBV27 to TRBJ2-7, with D possibly matching TRBD2 (5 bases). Between the trimmed V and J ends, which lost 1 base and 0 bases, there was a span of 13 bases. Germline CDR1 and CDR2: MNHEY and SMNVEV (reference sequence). The CDR3 consists of 16 residues. The CDR3 loop reads CASSLLGAGSSYEQYF. CDR3 sequence (DNA): TGTGCCAGCAGTTTATTGGGAGCTGGCAGCTCCTACGAGCAGTACTTC.

This clonotype was seen ten or more times. The chain has TRBV7-8 and TRBJ2-7; the D is unclear. Germline CDR1 is SGHVS and CDR2 is FQNEAQ. Between the trimmed V and J ends, which lost 4 bases and 3 bases, there was a span of 7 bases. CDR3 length: 12 residues. Here the CDR3 DNA reads TGTGCCAGCAGCTGGGATTTCTACGAGCAGTACTTC. Its protein is CASSWDFYEQYF.

This clonotype showed up many times. The chain couples TRBV30 to TRBJ2-1, with D perhaps matching TRBD1 or TRBD2 (5 bases each). Germline-derived CDR1 and CDR2 are GTSNPN and SVGIG (reference sequence). Trimming took 0 bases from V and 10 from J, leaving 16 bases between them. The CDR3 runs 14 residues. The CDR3 nucleotides read TGTGCCTGGAGTGTAATGAGTTGGGGGATCGAGCAGTTCTTC. Amino acid sequence: CAWSVMSWGIEQFF.

J is TRBJ1-2 and V is TRBV29-1, with 9 positions matching TRBD1. CDR3 length: 15 amino acids. CDR1 is SQVTM and CDR2 is ANQGSEA in the germline V gene. Trimming at V came to 7 bases and at J to 7 bases, leaving 16 bases not matched to a gene. CDR3 loop: CSAVEAQGALTGYTF. For the CDR3, the DNA is TGCAGCGCGGTGGAGGCACAGGGGGCCCTCACTGGCTACACCTTC.

There are a few counts of this clonotype. This chain uses TRBV5-1 with TRBJ1-4, with TRBD1 matching 8 bases. Per the germline V gene, CDR1 is SGHRS and CDR2 is YFSETQ. J gave up 8 bases and V 4 bases, and 7 bases lay outside the gene matches. The CDR3 consists of 14 residues. The DNA for the CDR3 is TGCGCCAGCAGCCTGGACAGGGAGGTGGAAAAACTGTTTTTT. Translated, it gives CASSLDREVEKLFF.

V and J are TRBV6-1 and TRBJ2-1; 12 bases align to TRBD2. Trimming at V came to 2 bases and at J to 6 bases, leaving 5 bases not matched to a gene. Germline lookup yields CDR1 MNHNS and CDR2 SASEGT. The CDR3 covers 16 residues. The CDR3 bases are TGTGCCAGCAGTGAAACCCCTAGCGGGGGGGCCAATGAGCAGTTCTTC. It translates to CASSETPSGGANEQFF.

This clonotype appeared a single time. The rearrangement joins TRBV2 to TRBJ2-5, with 9 bases that match TRBD2. V gave up 8 bases and J gave up 5 bases; unmatched junction bases: 9. The CDR3 is 14 amino acids. Germline CDR1 and CDR2: SNHLY and FYNNEI. The DNA of the CDR3 is TGTGCCAGCTCGCGGGAGGGCCGATGGGAGACCCAGTACTTC. Translated, it gives CASSREGRWETQYF.

In this sample, this clonotype turned up many times. The chain employs TRBV18 and TRBJ1-2; possibly TRBD1 for D (5 bases). Looked up from germline, CDR1 is KGHSH and CDR2 is LQKENI. CDR3 length equals 13 residues. The germline V and J ends were trimmed by 2 bases and 1 base, with 5 bases remaining between them. CDR3 sequence (DNA): TGTGCCAGCTCACCAGGGGGTAACTATGGCTACACCTTC. Amino acid sequence: CASSPGGNYGYTF.

As regards this clonotype: The CDR3 does not end in the conserved phenylalanine or tryptophan, so this is likely a read error. This sequence joins TRBV3-1 and TRBJ2-7, with 10 bases fitting TRBD1. V shed 1 base and J 5 bases; nucleotides not matched to a gene: 8. The CDR3 runs to 16 residues. CDR1 is LGHDT, CDR2 YNNKEL, per germline (reference sequence). The chain's CDR3 is CASSQARDRGHHEQYL. In DNA, the CDR3 is TGTGCCAGCAGCCAAGCCCGAGACAGGGGGCATCACGAGCAGTACCTC.

This chain uses TRBV28 with TRBJ2-1; possibly TRBD2 for D (7 bases). Trimming cost V 4 bases and J 6 bases, with 13 bases left between them. There are 14 residues in the CDR3. The germline gives CDR1 MDHEN, CDR2 SYDVKM. Written as DNA, the CDR3 is TGTGCCAGCAGTTCCCCTGGGGGGGCCAATGAGCAGTTCTTC. Its protein is CASSSPGGANEQFF. Supplemented by reference TRBV28 and TRBJ2-1, the full variable domain reads DVKVTQSSRYLVKRTGEKVFLECVQDMDHENMFWYRQDPGLGLRLIYFSYDVKMKEKGDIPEGYSVSREKKERFSLILESASTNQTSMYLCASSSPGGANEQFFGPGTRLTVL.

This clonotype was observed at least ten times. The chain recombines TRBV30 with TRBJ2-7; D could derive from TRBD1 or TRBD2 (5 bases each). V was pared by 2 bases and J by 0 bases, with 23 bases between. The length of the CDR3 is 18 residues. CDR1 and CDR2 (germline): GTSNPN, SVGIG (reference sequence). In nucleotides, the CDR3 is TGTGCCTGGAGTAACCGCCCCGATCGGAGGACAAGCTCCTACGAGCAGTACTTC. This sequence encodes CAWSNRPDRRTSSYEQYF.

The chain is built from TRBV7-9 and TRBJ2-7, with 10 bases lining up with TRBD1. The CDR3 spans 15 residues. CDR1 is SEHNR and CDR2 is FQNEAQ in the germline V gene (reference sequence). Unmatched junction bases numbered 8, after V lost 3 bases and J lost 6 bases. Here the CDR3 reads CASSLTGGSEGEQYF. The CDR3 DNA follows: TGTGCCAGCAGCTTGACAGGGGGCTCGGAGGGCGAGCAGTACTTC.

CDR3 loop: CASRYWDTSLKQYF. The CDR3 nucleotides read TGTGCCAGCAGGTATTGGGACACCTCTTTGAAGCAGTACTTC. This rearrangement joins TRBV5-6 to TRBJ2-7; the D gene is possibly TRBD1 (6 bases). CDR3 length equals 14 residues. Between the trimmed V and J ends, which lost 5 bases and 8 bases, there was a span of 20 bases. Germline V CDR1 and CDR2: SGHDT, YYEEEE.

This clonotype appeared a few times. The rearrangement links TRBV20-1 to TRBJ2-7; TRBD1 or TRBD2 may be the D gene (5 bases each). The V end lost 6 bases, the J end lost 2 bases, and 14 bases lay between the germline ends. CDR1 and CDR2 from the germline V gene are DFQATT and SNEGSKA (reference sequence). This CDR3 spans 13 amino acids. Here the CDR3 reads CSASRDGPYEQYF. In DNA, the CDR3 is TGCAGTGCAAGCCGGGACGGCCCCTACGAGCAGTACTTC.

This clonotype has ten or more counts. This chain joins TRBV30 and TRBJ2-3; 10 positions match TRBD1. This CDR3 is 16 amino acids long. Germline V gene sequence: CDR1 GTSNPN, CDR2 SVGIG (reference sequence). Trimming at V came to 3 bases and at J to 4 bases, leaving 10 bases not matched to a gene. The CDR3 spells CAWSETGQGVADTQYF. The CDR3, as DNA: TGTGCCTGGAGCGAGACCGGACAGGGGGTAGCAGATACGCAGTATTTT.

Regarding this clonotype: It may be a read error: a sequence one base away is much more abundant. J is TRBJ1-3 and V is TRBV28, with D unresolved. V lost 1 base, J lost 0 bases, and 7 bases lay in between. This CDR3 comprises 15 residues. Germline V gives CDR1 MDHEN, CDR2 SYDVKM. Here the CDR3 reads CASSLSGSSGNTIYF. The CDR3 DNA is TGTGCCAGCAGTTTATCGGGCAGCTCTGGAAACACCATATATTTT.

This clonotype was seen ten or more times. The V call is TRBV7-2, the J call TRBJ2-5, with a weak D call TRBD2 (6 bases). Trimming pared 5 bases from V and 2 bases from J, leaving 9 bases between. Germline V gene data show CDR1 as SGHTA and CDR2 as FQGNSA. This CDR3 comprises 13 residues. The CDR3 region has the DNA TGTGCCAGCAGCGTACTAGCTCAAGAGACCCAGTACTTC. This codes for CASSVLAQETQYF.

V gene TRBV29-1 combines with J gene TRBJ2-5, with 10 bases aligning to TRBD2. From germline, CDR1 is SQVTM and CDR2 ANQGSEA. J was trimmed by 4 bases and V by 6 bases; bases with no gene match: 2. There are 12 residues in the CDR3. The CDR3: CSVSSGGETQYF. The CDR3 nucleotides read TGCAGCGTATCTAGCGGGGGAGAGACCCAGTACTTC.

There are many counts of this clonotype. The J gene is TRBJ1-2, the V gene TRBV7-9; no clear D. The CDR3 runs 13 residues. V was cut by 3 bases and J by 4 bases, with 9 bases left in between. Germline CDR1 and CDR2: SEHNR and FQNEAQ (reference sequence). CDR3 in DNA: TGTGCCAGCAGCTTCAGAGAGAGCTATGGCTACACCTTC. Amino acid sequence: CASSFRESYGYTF. The complete variable domain, with remaining parts taken from reference TRBV7-9 and TRBJ1-2, reads DTGVSQNPRHKITKRGQNVTFRCDPISEHNRLYWYRQTLGQGPEFLTYFQNEAQLEKSRLLSDRFSAERPKGSFSTLEIQRTEQGDSAMYLCASSFRESYGYTFGSGTRLTVV.

At least ten counts were recorded for this clonotype. The chain employs TRBV7-3 and TRBJ1-1; the D is unclear. The V gene's germline CDR1 is SGHTA and CDR2 FQGTGA. There are 14 residues in the CDR3. V gave up 5 bases and J gave up 4 bases, with 14 bases separating them. The CDR3: CASSKIGGGTEAFF. The CDR3 bases are TGTGCCAGCAGCAAGATCGGTGGAGGCACTGAAGCTTTCTTT.

This clonotype has just a few counts. The chain links TRBV6-1 to TRBJ1-1; no reliable D call. V was clipped by 7 bases and J by 3 bases, with 12 bases between them. This CDR3 is built from 13 residues. Germline assignment: CDR1 MNHNS and CDR2 SASEGT. The CDR3 loop reads CASTLSDYTEAFF. CDR3 coding DNA: TGTGCCAGCACACTTTCAGATTACACTGAAGCTTTCTTT.

This clonotype was picked up many times. V usage is TRBV2 and J usage is TRBJ1-2; 9 nucleotides match TRBD1. Germline CDR1 is SNHLY and CDR2 is FYNNEI. This CDR3 is built from 14 residues. The trim removed 7 bases at V and 4 bases at J, leaving 7 bases unmatched. The CDR3 loop reads CASIPGGQGYGYTF. As DNA, the CDR3 is TGTGCCAGCATACCCGGGGGACAGGGCTATGGCTACACCTTC.

There are a few counts of this clonotype. J is TRBJ1-1 and V is TRBV10-3, with D unclear. Trimming took off 7 bases at V and 4 bases at J, with 13 bases between the two ends. The CDR3 loop spans 13 amino acids. CDR1 and CDR2 from the germline V gene are ENHRY and SYGVKD. CDR3: CAITGSEGTEAFF. The CDR3 region has the DNA TGTGCCATCACGGGGAGCGAGGGCACTGAAGCTTTCTTT.

This clonotype was detected only once. A read error may explain this, as a much larger clone is one base away. The chain combines TRBV7-2 with TRBJ1-6; D is possibly TRBD1 (5 bases). This CDR3 comprises 14 residues. With 6 bases removed from V and 9 bases from J, the gap between germline ends came to 15 bases. Germline V lookup: CDR1 SGHTA, CDR2 FQGNSA. As DNA, the CDR3 is TGTGCCAGCAGATTCTACCAGGGCACTTCACCCCTCCACTTT. The encoded protein is CASRFYQGTSPLHF.

This clonotype was found many times. The chain uses TRBV7-9 and TRBJ2-1; 8 positions match TRBD1. Germline CDR1 is SEHNR and CDR2 is FQNEAQ (reference sequence). V lost 2 bases and J lost 11; bases outside the gene matches: 14. CDR3 size: 16 residues. The CDR3 sequence: CASSLFPGQEIYKQFF. CDR3 in DNA: TGTGCCAGCAGCTTATTCCCGGGACAGGAGATCTACAAGCAGTTCTTC.

The chain recombines TRBV10-1 with TRBJ2-4, with D possibly TRBD2 on 6 matching bases. Trimming took 1 base from V and 1 from J, leaving 11 bases between them. This CDR3 is built from 16 residues. The V gene's germline CDR1 is WNHNN and CDR2 SYGVQD (reference sequence). Here the CDR3 DNA reads TGCGCCAGCAGTGAGTACGCGGGGTACGCCAAAAACATTCAGTACTTC. Its protein product is CASSEYAGYAKNIQYF.

The gene calls are TRBV2 and TRBJ2-2; 7 bases match TRBD1. Trimming removed 10 bases from V and 2 bases from J; junction bases left unmatched: 10. The germline V gene has CDR1 SNHLY and CDR2 FYNNEI. This CDR3 is built from 15 residues. The CDR3 spells CATLSDRANTGELFF. The CDR3 DNA follows: TGTGCCACCCTGTCCGACAGGGCAAACACCGGGGAGCTGTTTTTT.

This clonotype was counted many times. The rearrangement joins TRBV20-1 to TRBJ2-3; 7 bases are a match to TRBD2. The germline CDR1 and CDR2 sequences are DFQATT and SNEGSKA (reference sequence). With V trimmed by 6 bases and J by 3 bases, 12 bases remained unmatched. The CDR3 sequence is 15 residues long. CDR3 bases: TGCAGTGCCGCTATAATGGGCGGGGGTACAGATACGCAGTATTTT. It specifies CSAAIMGGGTDTQYF.

This clonotype appeared many times. This sequence joins TRBV29-1 and TRBJ2-3, with 10 bases that match TRBD2. Germline V CDR1 and CDR2: SQVTM, ANQGSEA. The CDR3 consists of 13 residues. V trimming: 6 bases; J trimming: 3 bases; junction bases outside the gene matches: 3. CDR3 protein: CSVSSGGTDTQYF. The CDR3, as DNA: TGCAGCGTCTCTAGCGGGGGAACAGATACGCAGTATTTT.

The chain uses TRBV11-2 and TRBJ2-3; 16 bases align to TRBD2. V trimming: 5 bases; J trimming: 5 bases; junction bases outside the gene matches: 7. Germline CDR1 reads SGHAT; CDR2 reads FQNNGV. The CDR3 totals 17 residues. The CDR3 DNA reads as TGTGCCAGCAGCGGAGAGGGACTAGCGGGGGGGCAAGATACGCAGTATTTT. Protein sequence: CASSGEGLAGGQDTQYF. The full variable domain, completed using reference TRBV11-2 and TRBJ2-3, is EAGVAQSPRYKIIEKRQSVAFWCNPISGHATLYWYQQILGQGPKLLIQFQNNGVVDDSQLPKDRFSAERLKGVDSTLKIQPAKLEDSAVYLCASSGEGLAGGQDTQYFGPGTRLTVL.